This T cell receptor (beta chain) is from a study of blood T cell repertoires in COVID-19. Study context: The United States, Italy and Spain were the sources of the acute and convalescent COVID-19 samples. PBMCs, B-cell-depleted T cells, or T cells were the source of the cDNA or gDNA that made up the material.

Per the original methods: Counts of nucleated cells, estimated from reference gene primer amplification, were obtained. Method: immunoSEQ multiplex PCR; TCRdb's copy keeps in-frame clones and lacks some. Clone size and the V and J calls come from that table; the DNA yielded D and trimming. This table holds tens of thousands of clones, 88% found once. Trimming at V came to 6 bases and at J to 1 base, leaving 5 bases not matched to a gene. The CDR3 runs to 14 residues. Germline values: CDR1 KGHSH, CDR2 LQKENI. Sequenced material: peripheral blood. The chain has TRBV18 and TRBJ1-2; 7 nucleotides line up with TRBD1. The sequence derives from a human donor in a cohort sampled during active COVID-19. CDR3 in DNA: TGTGCCAGCTCGGGGACAGAGATTAACTATGGCTACACCTTC. Protein sequence: CASSGTEINYGYTF. The full variable domain, completed using reference TRBV18 and TRBJ1-2, is NAGVMQNPRHLVRRRGQEARLRCSPMKGHSHVYWYRQLPEEGLKFMVYLQKENIIDESGMPKERFSAEFPKEGPSILRIQQVVRGDSAAYFCASSGTEINYGYTFGSGTRLTVV.